The clone carrying this T cell receptor beta chain came up a few times. The data derive from a study of T-cell reconstitution after alpha-beta-depleted transplantation in children. V lost 4 bases to trimming and J lost 0 bases, with 16 bases between them. Germline lookup yields CDR1 KGHSH and CDR2 LQKENI. The length of the CDR3 is 16 residues. Molecular barcoding with unique molecular identifiers was used for the TCRbeta library. TCRdb fed the PCR reads into MiXCR, producing one record per CDR3 protein. The data show about 230,000 distinct CDR3 sequences, approximately 9% seen once. This receptor was obtained from a human donor who donated a stem cell graft to a child with acute lymphoblastic leukemia. The rearrangement uses TRBV18 and TRBJ2-7, with D perhaps matching TRBD2 (6 bases). The material sequenced was PBMCs from the stem cell graft donor, taken from the stem cell graft. The CDR3 DNA reads TGTGCCAGCTCACTCAATTGGGGGGAGACCTCCTACGAGCAGTACTTC. Its translation: CASSLNWGETSYEQYF. Drawing the rest from reference TRBV18 and TRBJ2-7, the complete variable domain is NAGVMQNPRHLVRRRGQEARLRCSPMKGHSHVYWYRQLPEEGLKFMVYLQKENIIDESGMPKERFSAEFPKEGPSILRIQQVVRGDSAAYFCASSLNWGETSYEQYFGPGTRLTVT.